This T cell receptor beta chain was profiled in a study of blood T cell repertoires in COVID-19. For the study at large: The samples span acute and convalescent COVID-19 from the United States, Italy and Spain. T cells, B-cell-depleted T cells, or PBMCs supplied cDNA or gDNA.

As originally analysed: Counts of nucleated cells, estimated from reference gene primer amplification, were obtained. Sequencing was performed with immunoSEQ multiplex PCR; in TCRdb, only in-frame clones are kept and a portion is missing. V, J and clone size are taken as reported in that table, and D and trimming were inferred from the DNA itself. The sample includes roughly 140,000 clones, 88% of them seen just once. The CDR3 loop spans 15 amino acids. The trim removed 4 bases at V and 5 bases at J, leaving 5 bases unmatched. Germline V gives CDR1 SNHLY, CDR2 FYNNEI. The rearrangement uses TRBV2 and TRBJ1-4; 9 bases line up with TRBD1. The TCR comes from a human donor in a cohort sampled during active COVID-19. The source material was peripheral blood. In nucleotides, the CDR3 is TGTGCCAGCAGTGGCGGACAGGGGTTAAATGAAAAACTGTTTTTT. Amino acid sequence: CASSGGQGLNEKLFF.